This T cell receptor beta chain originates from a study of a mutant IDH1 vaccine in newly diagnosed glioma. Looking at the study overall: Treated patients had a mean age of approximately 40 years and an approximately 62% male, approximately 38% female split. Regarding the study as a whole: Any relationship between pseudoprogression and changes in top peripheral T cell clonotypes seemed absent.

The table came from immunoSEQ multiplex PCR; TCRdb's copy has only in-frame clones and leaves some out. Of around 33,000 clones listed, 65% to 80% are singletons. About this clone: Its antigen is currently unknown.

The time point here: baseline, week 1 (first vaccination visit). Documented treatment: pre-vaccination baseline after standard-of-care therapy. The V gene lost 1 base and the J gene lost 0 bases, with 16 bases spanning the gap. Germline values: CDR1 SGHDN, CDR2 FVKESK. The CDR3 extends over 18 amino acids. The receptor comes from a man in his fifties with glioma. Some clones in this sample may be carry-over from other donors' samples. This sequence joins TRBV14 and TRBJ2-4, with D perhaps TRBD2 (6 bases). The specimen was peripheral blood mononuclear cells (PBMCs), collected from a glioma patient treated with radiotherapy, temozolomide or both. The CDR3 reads CASSQAIGGDLAKNIQYF. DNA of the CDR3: TGTGCCAGCAGCCAAGCTATAGGCGGGGACCTAGCCAAAAACATTCAGTACTTC.